The source of this T cell receptor beta chain is a study of cytomegalovirus exposure and HLA in healthy donors. PCR primers comprised 60 Vbeta and 13 Jbeta primers. TCRdb keeps only in-frame clones here, not all; method: immunoSEQ multiplex PCR. Of tens of thousands of clones in the sample, about four fifths were seen once. Looked up from germline, CDR1 is SGHRS and CDR2 is YFSETQ. V was shortened by 7 bases and J by 2 bases, with 11 bases between the two germline ends. The CDR3 is 13 residues long. Sequencing used PBMCs. V and J are TRBV5-1 and TRBJ2-3, with a possible D match to TRBD2 (6 bases). This clonotype was sampled from a man in his late teens or twenties in good health and CMV-seronegative. The CDR3 here is CASGTSNTDTQYF. The CDR3 nucleotides read TGCGCCAGCGGGACTTCAAACACAGATACGCAGTATTTT.